What follows are 13 T cell receptor beta chains derived from one specimen sequenced in a study of cytomegalovirus exposure and HLA in healthy donors. PCR employed 60 Vbeta and 13 Jbeta primers. TCRdb keeps only in-frame clones here, not all; method: immunoSEQ multiplex PCR. The sample has 150,000 to 200,000 clones; 75% to 85% are singletons. The sequencing sample was made of PBMCs. Receptor source: a woman aged 25 to 45 in good health and CMV-seropositive.

V gene TRBV11-3 combines with J gene TRBJ2-1; D is ambiguous. V was cut by 5 bases and J by 7 bases, with 12 bases left in between. This CDR3 has 13 residues. The V gene's germline CDR1 is SGHNT and CDR2 YENEEA. For the CDR3, the DNA is TGTGCCAGCAGCCCCCTAAGAAGAAATGAGCAGTTCTTC. This gives the protein CASSPLRRNEQFF.

As DNA, the CDR3 is TGTGCCAGCAGGTCCGGGACAGGGACGTATGGCTACACCTTC. It translates to CASRSGTGTYGYTF. The chain carries TRBV27 and TRBJ1-2, with 9 bases fitting TRBD1. Germline CDR1 reads MNHEY; CDR2 reads SMNVEV (reference sequence). V shed 6 bases, J shed 5 bases, and the junction held 7 bases outside the gene matches. This CDR3 region has 14 residues.

This chain connects TRBV7-9 to TRBJ1-1; D possibly corresponds to TRBD1 (6 bases). Germline V gene lookup returns CDR1 SEHNR and CDR2 FQNEAQ (reference sequence). V dropped 2 bases and J dropped 0 bases, with 13 bases sitting between them. There are 16 residues in the CDR3. The CDR3 bases are TGTGCCAGCAGCTTACCCAGACGACAGGTGAACACTGAAGCTTTCTTT. Its translation: CASSLPRRQVNTEAFF.

The chain joins TRBV4-3 to TRBJ2-1; TRBD2 aligns across 9 bases. This CDR3 is 17 amino acids long. Unmatched junction bases numbered 11, after V lost 4 bases and J lost 4 bases. In germline, CDR1 is LGHNA, CDR2 YSLEER. The CDR3 here is CASSPSDSGGLYNEQFF. The CDR3 bases are TGCGCCAGCAGCCCCTCAGATAGCGGGGGCCTTTACAATGAGCAGTTCTTC.

The chain couples TRBV12-5 to TRBJ2-1, with a possible D match to TRBD1 (7 bases). The CDR3 runs 14 residues. Germline V gene sequence: CDR1 LGHNT, CDR2 FRNRAP. V was trimmed by 6 bases and J by 3 bases, leaving 12 bases between them. This CDR3 reads CASGAGQFYNEQFF. The CDR3, as DNA: TGTGCTAGTGGGGCGGGACAGTTCTACAATGAGCAGTTCTTC.

V usage is TRBV9 and J usage is TRBJ1-2, with D possibly being TRBD1 (5 bases). Germline V lookup: CDR1 SGDLS, CDR2 YYNGEE. The CDR3 extends over 17 amino acids. With 4 bases removed from V and 0 bases from J, the gap between germline ends came to 19 bases. The CDR3 region has the DNA TGTGCCAGCAGCACCATTGGCGACAGCTCTTCTAACTATGGCTACACCTTC. Its translation: CASSTIGDSSSNYGYTF.

This chain joins TRBV6-5 and TRBJ1-5; tentatively, D is TRBD1 (5 bases). V was cut by 5 bases and J by 8 bases, with 13 bases left in between. There are 13 residues in the CDR3. CDR1 and CDR2 from the germline V gene are MNHEY and SVGAGI. CDR3 coding DNA: TGTGCCAGCAGTACCAGGTGGGGGGAGCCCCAGCATTTT. Translated, it gives CASSTRWGEPQHF.

This clone came up a few times. V gene TRBV7-6 combines with J gene TRBJ1-1, with D maybe TRBD1 (6 bases). Germline loops: CDR1 SGHVS, CDR2 FNYEAQ. Trimming removed 5 bases at V and 3 bases at J, with 10 bases between. The CDR3 is 13 residues long. The CDR3 protein is CASSRDTYTEAFF. The CDR3 nucleotides read TGTGCCAGCAGCCGGGACACCTACACTGAAGCTTTCTTT.

The gene calls are TRBV2 and TRBJ2-3; 8 nucleotides line up with TRBD2. This CDR3 region has 14 residues. CDR1 SNHLY and CDR2 FYNNEI come from the germline V gene. With V trimmed by 4 bases and J by 3 bases, 3 bases remained unmatched. CDR3 DNA: TGTGCCAGCAGTGTCGGGGGGGCTACAGATACGCAGTATTTT. Its translation is CASSVGGATDTQYF.

The chain uses TRBV4-1 and TRBJ2-1; TRBD2 is a possible D gene (5 bases). The length of the CDR3 is 19 residues. Trimming removed 0 bases at V and 0 bases at J, with 18 bases between. Germline CDR1 is MGHRA and CDR2 is YSYEKL. CDR3: CASSQDRESGPSSYNEQFF. Written as DNA, the CDR3 is TGCGCCAGCAGCCAAGATAGGGAGAGCGGCCCAAGCTCCTACAATGAGCAGTTCTTC.

V usage is TRBV30 and J usage is TRBJ2-3; 13 positions agree with TRBD2. The CDR3 extends over 16 amino acids. Per the germline V gene, CDR1 is GTSNPN and CDR2 is SVGIG (reference sequence). Trimming removed 0 bases from V and 4 bases from J; junction bases left unmatched: 4. The CDR3 bases are TGTGCCTGGAGTGTACTTACTAGCGGGGGGGCAGATACGCAGTATTTT. Translating it yields CAWSVLTSGGADTQYF.

The chain links TRBV19 to TRBJ1-6, with D unclear. The CDR3 loop spans 14 amino acids. V dropped 5 bases and J dropped 6 bases, with 11 bases sitting between them. Germline CDR1 is LNHDA and CDR2 is SQIVND (reference sequence). CDR3 region: CASSLSGFNSPLHF. The CDR3 DNA follows: TGTGCCAGTAGTCTGTCAGGTTTTAATTCACCCCTCCACTTT.

J is TRBJ1-5 and V is TRBV28; 10 bases line up with TRBD1. Losses at the gene ends were 3 bases for V and 4 bases for J; bases not matched to a gene: 6. Germline V gene data show CDR1 as MDHEN and CDR2 as SYDVKM. The CDR3 has 16 residues. The CDR3 DNA reads as TGTGCCAGCAGTTTTTATCGACAGGGGGCTAATCAGCCCCAGCATTTT. Its protein is CASSFYRQGANQPQHF.